Below, 20 T cell receptor beta chains from the same sample are listed, as sequenced in a study of Tregs in tolerant kidney transplant recipients. Data came from immunoSEQ multiplex PCR; TCRdb stores just in-frame clones and leaves some out. The table lists about 110,000 clones, 90% of them singletons. The sequences come from CD4+ T cells from blood, collected before the transplant. The receptors stem from a human donor who received a combined kidney and bone marrow transplant.

The chain carries TRBV29-1 and TRBJ2-2; perhaps TRBD2 as D (6 bases). Looked up from germline, CDR1 is SQVTM and CDR2 is ANQGSEA. V lost 7 bases and J 6 bases, leaving 15 bases between the germline ends. The length of the CDR3 is 13 residues. The CDR3: CSAQSPGAGELFF. The CDR3 DNA is TGCAGCGCCCAATCTCCGGGGGCCGGGGAGCTGTTTTTT.

The chain uses TRBV7-6 and TRBJ1-3; no clear D. V lost 6 bases to trimming and J lost 8 bases, with 20 bases between them. The CDR3 loop spans 15 amino acids. Per the germline V gene, CDR1 is SGHVS and CDR2 is FNYEAQ. CDR3 DNA sequence: TGTGCCAGCAGTCTTGACCCGTCGCCGGCGGACACCATATATTTT. Residues: CASSLDPSPADTIYF.

V usage is TRBV11-2 and J usage is TRBJ2-7; 8 bases line up with TRBD2. The CDR3 runs 15 residues. Trimming took 0 bases from V and 3 from J; bases not matched to a gene: 4. CDR1 and CDR2 (germline): SGHAT, FQNNGV. The CDR3 DNA sequence: TGTGCCAGCAGCTTAGAAGCGGGGGCCCACTACGAGCAGTACTTC. This sequence encodes CASSLEAGAHYEQYF.

The rearrangement links TRBV6-5 to TRBJ1-5; the D is unclear. The CDR3 sequence is 12 residues long. CDR1 and CDR2 from the germline V gene are MNHEY and SVGAGI. The V and J ends lost 7 bases and 7 bases respectively, with 11 bases between them. The CDR3 DNA is TGTGCCAGCAAACGCCAGTTACAGCCCCAGCATTTT. Amino acids: CASKRQLQPQHF.

The chain links TRBV28 to TRBJ1-5; no clear D gene. The CDR3 length is 14 residues. Germline V gene lookup returns CDR1 MDHEN and CDR2 SYDVKM. The V end was cut by 3 bases, the J end by 9 bases, with 15 bases between. The CDR3 coding sequence is TGTGCCAGCAGTTTGGGGAGCGTGAAGGGGCCCCAGCATTTT. This sequence encodes CASSLGSVKGPQHF.

This chain connects TRBV18 to TRBJ2-1; a weak D match, TRBD2 (7 bases). This CDR3 has 15 amino acids. The germline gives CDR1 KGHSH, CDR2 LQKENI. V lost 3 bases and J 6 bases, leaving 15 bases between the germline ends. In nucleotides, the CDR3 is TGTGCCAGCTCACCCTCCGGGGGGCCCCCCAATGAGCAGTTCTTC. It encodes CASSPSGGPPNEQFF. The full variable domain, with the rest looked up from reference TRBV18 and TRBJ2-1, is NAGVMQNPRHLVRRRGQEARLRCSPMKGHSHVYWYRQLPEEGLKFMVYLQKENIIDESGMPKERFSAEFPKEGPSILRIQQVVRGDSAAYFCASSPSGGPPNEQFFGPGTRLTVL.

The J gene is TRBJ2-3, the V gene TRBV11-2, with a tentative D call TRBD1 (6 bases). The germline V gene has CDR1 SGHAT and CDR2 FQNNGV. The CDR3 totals 15 residues. The V end was cut by 0 bases, the J end by 2 bases, with 9 bases between. The CDR3 loop is CASSLEGQTTDTQYF. CDR3 in DNA: TGTGCCAGCAGCTTAGAAGGACAGACCACAGATACGCAGTATTTT.

The chain has TRBV28 and TRBJ2-3; 9 bases align to TRBD2. The CDR3 extends over 15 amino acids. Germline V gene data show CDR1 as MDHEN and CDR2 as SYDVKM. V dropped 6 bases and J dropped 4; count of bases not matched to a gene: 8. The CDR3 sequence: CASSSRGRGADTQYF. The CDR3 bases are TGTGCCAGCAGCTCCCGCGGGAGGGGCGCAGATACGCAGTATTTT.

CDR3 in amino acids: CASSSPRTGLYGYTF. The CDR3 DNA is TGTGCCAGCAGCTCGCCGAGGACAGGGCTATATGGCTACACCTTC. The chain links TRBV5-4 to TRBJ1-2; 8 bases align to TRBD1. Looked up from germline, CDR1 is SGHNT and CDR2 is YYREEE (reference sequence). CDR3 length: 15 amino acids. V shed 3 bases, J shed 5 bases, and the junction held 9 bases outside the gene matches.

This clone was seen once. The chain uses TRBV7-6 and TRBJ2-7; D gene unclear. CDR3 size: 15 residues. The V gene lost 6 bases and the J gene lost 2 bases, with 17 bases spanning the gap. Germline V gene data show CDR1 as SGHVS and CDR2 as FNYEAQ. The CDR3 bases are TGTGCCAGCAGGCCCGACTTCGAATCTCCCTACGAGCAGTACTTC. As protein: CASRPDFESPYEQYF.

This clone showed up just a few times. The J gene is TRBJ2-2, the V gene TRBV2; 11 bases match TRBD2. There are 15 residues in the CDR3. The ends lost 4 bases at V and 4 bases at J; junction bases unmatched: 2. CDR1 and CDR2 from the germline V gene are SNHLY and FYNNEI. The DNA for the CDR3 is TGTGCCAGCAGTGTGGGGACTAGCGGCACCGGGGAGCTGTTTTTT. Residues: CASSVGTSGTGELFF. The full variable domain, its missing parts supplied by reference TRBV2 and TRBJ2-2, is EPEVTQTPSHQVTQMGQEVILRCVPISNHLYFYWYRQILGQKVEFLVSFYNNEISEKSEIFDDQFSVERPDGSNFTLKIRSTKLEDSAMYFCASSVGTSGTGELFFGEGSRLTVL.

This chain links TRBV7-9 with TRBJ2-7; 7 nucleotides match TRBD1. The V segment lost 2 bases and the J segment 4 bases; nucleotides outside the gene matches: 5. The germline V gene has CDR1 SEHNR and CDR2 FQNEAQ (reference sequence). The CDR3 covers 14 residues. CDR3 nucleotide sequence: TGTGCCAGCAGCTTAACACCACAGGGGTACGAGCAGTACTTC. This encodes CASSLTPQGYEQYF.

The chain links TRBV6-1 to TRBJ1-2; the D is unclear. Trimming removed 3 bases from V and 4 bases from J, with 15 bases in between. The CDR3 has 15 residues. Germline V gene data show CDR1 as MNHNS and CDR2 as SASEGT. The CDR3: CASSERRLGLYGYTF. The CDR3 DNA is TGTGCCAGCAGTGAGCGGAGGCTTGGGCTCTATGGCTACACCTTC.

This chain links TRBV27 with TRBJ1-6; 7 bases are a match to TRBD1. Germline lookup yields CDR1 MNHEY and CDR2 SMNVEV (reference sequence). V gave up 5 bases and J gave up 8 bases; unmatched junction bases: 6. The length of the CDR3 is 14 residues. CDR3 sequence: CASSRQGWDSPLHF. CDR3 nucleotide sequence: TGTGCCAGCAGTCGACAGGGTTGGGATTCACCCCTCCACTTT.

V gene TRBV10-3 combines with J gene TRBJ2-5, with TRBD2 matching 13 bases. The junction had 1 base not matched to a gene; V was cut back by 4 bases and J by 2 bases. Germline values: CDR1 ENHRY, CDR2 SYGVKD. The CDR3 sequence is 15 residues long. CDR3 residues: CAISVGLAGQETQYF. DNA of the CDR3: TGTGCCATCAGTGTGGGACTAGCGGGGCAAGAGACCCAGTACTTC.

The chain has TRBV19 and TRBJ1-2; TRBD1 agrees at 7 bases. With V trimmed by 6 bases and J by 1 base, 5 bases remained unmatched. CDR1 and CDR2 from the germline V gene are LNHDA and SQIVND (reference sequence). CDR3 length: 14 amino acids. The CDR3 sequence is CASSRQGLNYGYTF. In nucleotides, the CDR3 is TGTGCCAGTAGCAGACAGGGACTTAACTATGGCTACACCTTC.

This sequence joins TRBV6-5 and TRBJ1-3; D is undetermined. From germline, CDR1 is MNHEY and CDR2 SVGAGI. V was cut by 10 bases and J by 8 bases, with 21 bases left in between. The CDR3 is 14 residues long. CDR3 bases: TGTGCCACCCACACCGGAGCCCGATGGGACACCATATATTTT. Its translation: CATHTGARWDTIYF.

V gene TRBV5-1 combines with J gene TRBJ2-5, with TRBD1 identical over 8 bases. The CDR3 covers 14 residues. V lost 4 bases and J lost 1; bases outside the gene matches: 3. Germline V gene data show CDR1 as SGHRS and CDR2 as YFSETQ. The CDR3 nucleotides read TGCGCCAGCAGCGCAGGACAGGGCCAAGAGACCCAGTACTTC. It specifies CASSAGQGQETQYF.

V gene TRBV4-2 combines with J gene TRBJ1-3; tentatively, D is TRBD1 (6 bases). The length of the CDR3 is 16 residues. Trimming cost V 3 bases and J 3 bases, with 15 bases left between them. Germline CDR1 LGHNA, CDR2 YNFKEQ. The CDR3 sequence: CASSHPRSGVGNTIYF. In DNA, the CDR3 is TGTGCCAGCAGCCACCCACGATCAGGGGTTGGAAACACCATATATTTT.

This chain joins TRBV2 and TRBJ2-6, with D possibly TRBD1 on 6 matching bases. Germline values: CDR1 SNHLY, CDR2 FYNNEI. The CDR3 is made up of 13 amino acids. Trimming took 9 bases from V and 2 from J, leaving 8 bases between them. The CDR3 region has the DNA TGTGCCAGTAACAGGGCTGGGGCCAACGTCCTGACTTTC. As protein: CASNRAGANVLTF.